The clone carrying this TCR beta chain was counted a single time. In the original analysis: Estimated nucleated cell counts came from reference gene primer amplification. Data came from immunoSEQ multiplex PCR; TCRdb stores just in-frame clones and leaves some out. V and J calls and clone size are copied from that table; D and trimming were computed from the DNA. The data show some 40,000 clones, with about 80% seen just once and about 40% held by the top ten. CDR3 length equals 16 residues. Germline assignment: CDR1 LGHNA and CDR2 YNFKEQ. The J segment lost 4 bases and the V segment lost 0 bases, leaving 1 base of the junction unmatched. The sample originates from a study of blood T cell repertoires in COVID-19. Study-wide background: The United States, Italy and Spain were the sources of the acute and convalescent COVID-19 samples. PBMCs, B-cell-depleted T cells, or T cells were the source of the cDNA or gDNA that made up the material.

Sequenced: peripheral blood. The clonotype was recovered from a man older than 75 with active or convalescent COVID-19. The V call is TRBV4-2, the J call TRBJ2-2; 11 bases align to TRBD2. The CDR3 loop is CASSQDSGGVTGELFF. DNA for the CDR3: TGTGCCAGCAGCCAAGATAGCGGGGGGGTCACCGGGGAGCTGTTTTTT.